What follows are 29 T cell receptor beta chains derived from one specimen sequenced in a study of cytomegalovirus exposure and HLA in healthy donors. In the PCR, 60 Vbeta and 13 Jbeta primers were used. Some clones are missing from TCRdb's copy, which holds only in-frame ones; the method was immunoSEQ multiplex PCR. The sample records about 54,000 clones, 82% being singletons. Sequencing used PBMCs. These receptors all come from a woman under 30 in good health and CMV-seronegative.

This clone was observed a few times. The J gene is TRBJ2-7, the V gene TRBV19, with 8 bases lining up with TRBD2. The CDR3 contains 16 residues. Germline V gives CDR1 LNHDA, CDR2 SQIVND (reference sequence). V dropped 7 bases and J dropped 1; count of bases not matched to a gene: 12. As DNA, the CDR3 is TGTGCCAGTACCTCGAGAGGTCAGCGGGGGTCCTACGAGCAGTACTTC. Translation: CASTSRGQRGSYEQYF.

V gene TRBV5-5 combines with J gene TRBJ1-2; a weak D match, TRBD1 (6 bases). Between the trimmed V and J ends, which lost 2 bases and 5 bases, there was a span of 22 bases. The length of the CDR3 is 17 residues. From germline, CDR1 is SGHKS and CDR2 YYEKEE (reference sequence). The CDR3 spells CASSLGGTSRPTYGYTF. Here the CDR3 DNA reads TGTGCCAGCAGCTTAGGTGGGACAAGCCGACCGACTTATGGCTACACCTTC.

V gene TRBV5-1 combines with J gene TRBJ2-5; D perhaps matches TRBD2 (7 bases). Germline values: CDR1 SGHRS, CDR2 YFSETQ. The CDR3 covers 14 residues. Trimming left V 4 bases short and J 5 bases short, with 15 bases between. CDR3 protein: CASSPGGGSETQYF. In DNA form, the CDR3 reads TGCGCCAGCAGCCCCGGCGGGGGCTCGGAGACCCAGTACTTC.

This sequence joins TRBV30 and TRBJ1-3, with 9 nucleotides matching TRBD1. Germline V CDR1 and CDR2: GTSNPN, SVGIG (reference sequence). The CDR3 sequence is 15 residues long. V shed 5 bases and J 2 bases; nucleotides not matched to a gene: 7. In nucleotides, the CDR3 is TGTGCCTGGGCCCCTGGACAGGGGACTGGAAACACCATATATTTT. The encoded protein is CAWAPGQGTGNTIYF.

V gene TRBV28 combines with J gene TRBJ2-4, with a weak D call TRBD2 (7 bases). Trimming left V 5 bases short and J 6 bases short, with 17 bases between. Germline V CDR1 and CDR2: MDHEN, SYDVKM. The CDR3 consists of 15 residues. The CDR3 DNA is TGTGCCAGCAGTCCCCTAGGGGGGGAGGGAAACATTCAGTACTTC. Its protein product is CASSPLGGEGNIQYF.

Worth noting for this clone: One end of the junction does not line up with germline, which may come from a read error. This CDR3 reads CSSSLGSGQGNTEAFF. As DNA, the CDR3 is TGTTCCAGCAGCTTGGGATCGGGACAGGGTAACACTGAAGCTTTCTTT. This chain links TRBV7-9 with TRBJ1-1, with 9 positions matching TRBD1. The CDR3 runs to 16 residues. Per germline, CDR1 SEHNR and CDR2 FQNEAQ (reference sequence). Full variable domain (outside the CDR3, taken from reference TRBV7-9 and TRBJ1-1): DTGVSQNPRHKITKRGQNVTFRCDPISEHNRLYWYRQTLGQGPEFLTYFQNEAQLEKSRLLSDRFSAERPKGSFSTLEIQRTEQGDSAMYLCSSSLGSGQGNTEAFFGQGTRLTVV.

This rearrangement joins TRBV14 to TRBJ2-1, with 7 bases lining up with TRBD2. This CDR3 region has 15 residues. Germline V CDR1 and CDR2: SGHDN, FVKESK. V trimming: 4 bases; J trimming: 4 bases; junction bases outside the gene matches: 7. CDR3 in DNA: TGTGCCAGCAGCCCCATGGGAGGGTTATACAATGAGCAGTTCTTC. Its protein is CASSPMGGLYNEQFF.

This rearrangement joins TRBV6-1 to TRBJ1-4; a weak D match, TRBD1 (6 bases). V lost 6 bases and J 8 bases, leaving 10 bases between the germline ends. The CDR3 consists of 12 residues. Germline values: CDR1 MNHNS, CDR2 SASEGT. CDR3 sequence reads: CASRGGWEKLFF. CDR3 in DNA: TGTGCCAGCAGAGGGGGTTGGGAAAAACTGTTTTTT.

As concerns this clone: One end of the junction varies from germline; a read error may be responsible. The chain has TRBV11-2 and TRBJ2-1; TRBD2 agrees at 9 bases. CDR3 length: 13 residues. CDR1 is SGHAT and CDR2 is FQNNGV in the germline V gene. The CDR3 protein is CASTLAGASEQFF. Here the CDR3 DNA reads TGTGCCAGCACCTTAGCGGGAGCTAGTGAGCAGTTCTTC.

Details on this clone: This specimen includes other DNA sequences encoding the same CDR3. The CDR3 DNA sequence: TGCGCCAGCAGCTTAGGGGGTGGAAACACCATATATTTT. The encoded protein is CASSLGGGNTIYF. This chain connects TRBV5-1 to TRBJ1-3; perhaps TRBD1 as D (6 bases). Germline-derived CDR1 and CDR2 are SGHRS and YFSETQ. The CDR3 spans 13 residues. V lost 2 bases, J lost 3 bases, and 6 bases lay in between. Looking up the rest from reference TRBV5-1 and TRBJ1-3 gives the full variable domain: KAGVTQTPRYLIKTRGQQVTLSCSPISGHRSVSWYQQTPGQGLQFLFEYFSETQRNKGNFPGRFSGRQFSNSRSEMNVSTLELGDSALYLCASSLGGGNTIYFGEGSWLTVV.

The V and J genes are TRBV12-2 and TRBJ2-7; the table's D call, TRBD1, was not checked against the DNA. TRBV12-2 is reported as a pseudogene. The CDR3 has 20 amino acids. This CDR3 is CASRLGGRHYGQGPKYEQYF. The CDR3 DNA reads as TGTGCAAGTCGCTTAGGAGGACGTCATTATGGACAGGGTCCAAAATACGAGCAGTACTTC.

V and J are TRBV27 and TRBJ2-7, with D perhaps TRBD1 (6 bases). With 3 bases removed from V and 7 bases from J, the gap between germline ends came to 13 bases. Germline CDR1 reads MNHEY; CDR2 reads SMNVEV (reference sequence). This CDR3 region has 13 residues. The CDR3 loop is CASSFGVQGEQYF. The CDR3 DNA follows: TGTGCCAGCAGTTTTGGTGTCCAGGGGGAGCAGTACTTC.

V gene TRBV5-1 combines with J gene TRBJ2-3, with 7 nucleotides matching TRBD1. The CDR3 contains 14 residues. After removal of 4 bases from V and 3 bases from J, the junction contained 5 bases not matched to a gene. The germline CDR1 and CDR2 sequences are SGHRS and YFSETQ. The CDR3 nucleotides are TGCGCCAGCAGCCTGACAGGGCGGACAGATACGCAGTATTTT. This translates into CASSLTGRTDTQYF.

The rearrangement links TRBV11-3 to TRBJ1-2, with TRBD1 as a possible D gene (5 bases). Germline CDR1 SGHNT, CDR2 YENEEA. V was cut by 3 bases and J by 6 bases, with 11 bases left in between. There are 13 residues in the CDR3. This CDR3 reads CASSFGTGDGYTF. CDR3 coding DNA: TGTGCCAGCAGCTTCGGAACGGGGGATGGCTACACCTTC.

This chain connects TRBV6-5 to TRBJ2-7; TRBD2 agrees at 8 bases. The CDR3 loop spans 15 amino acids. Germline CDR1 and CDR2: MNHEY and SVGAGI. Trimming removed 2 bases from V and 2 bases from J; junction bases left unmatched: 5. The CDR3 bases are TGTGCCAGCAGTTACGGAACGGGAGGGCCCTACGAGCAGTACTTC. Translation gives CASSYGTGGPYEQYF.

The chain recombines TRBV5-1 with TRBJ1-5; D unresolved. The germline V gene has CDR1 SGHRS and CDR2 YFSETQ. Trimming left V 0 bases short and J 2 bases short, with 9 bases between. This CDR3 has 15 residues. The CDR3 DNA sequence: TGCGCCAGCAGCTTGGAGGCAGGCGGCAATCAGCCCCAGCATTTT. Translated: CASSLEAGGNQPQHF.

The V and J genes are TRBV2 and TRBJ2-7; TRBD2 is a possible D gene (5 bases). This CDR3 spans 17 amino acids. Per germline, CDR1 SNHLY and CDR2 FYNNEI. Between the trimmed V and J ends, which lost 0 bases and 0 bases, there was a span of 15 bases. CDR3: CASSEALLASSSYEQYF. The CDR3 DNA is TGTGCCAGCAGTGAAGCGCTTCTAGCTTCAAGCTCCTACGAGCAGTACTTC.

A few counts support this clone. The J gene is TRBJ1-4, the V gene TRBV5-1; D might be TRBD1 (6 bases). The ends were cut back, 7 bases at V and 0 bases at J, with 13 bases in the middle. Germline lookup yields CDR1 SGHRS and CDR2 YFSETQ. CDR3 length equals 15 residues. The CDR3 spells CASGSRGTTNEKLFF. The CDR3 DNA sequence: TGCGCCAGCGGCTCCAGGGGAACAACTAATGAAAAACTGTTTTTT.

The chain combines TRBV28 with TRBJ1-1; D gene uncertain. CDR3 length: 14 amino acids. The germline CDR1 and CDR2 sequences are MDHEN and SYDVKM. Trimming stripped 1 base from V and 0 bases from J, with 6 bases between. The CDR3 spells CASSLFRLNTEAFF. The CDR3 region has the DNA TGTGCCAGCAGTTTATTCAGGTTGAACACTGAAGCTTTCTTT.

In nucleotides, the CDR3 is TGTGCCAGCAGCTCCTCTCGGGGGGGTAATGAAAAACTGTTTTTT. Residues: CASSSSRGGNEKLFF. The rearrangement links TRBV11-2 to TRBJ1-4; a possible D gene is TRBD1 (5 bases). The germline CDR1 and CDR2 sequences are SGHAT and FQNNGV. V was clipped by 4 bases and J by 4 bases, with 13 bases between them. The CDR3 runs 15 residues.

V usage is TRBV18 and J usage is TRBJ2-5; 8 nucleotides match TRBD1. This CDR3 is 14 amino acids long. J was trimmed by 5 bases and V by 6 bases; bases with no gene match: 8. Germline loops: CDR1 KGHSH, CDR2 LQKENI. The CDR3 loop is CASSRDRRGETQYF. DNA of the CDR3: TGTGCCAGCTCTCGGGACAGGAGGGGGGAGACCCAGTACTTC.

This rearrangement joins TRBV18 to TRBJ1-4; TRBD1 matches at 8 bases. V trimming: 3 bases; J trimming: 7 bases; junction bases outside the gene matches: 7. This CDR3 region has 15 residues. Germline V lookup: CDR1 KGHSH, CDR2 LQKENI. The CDR3 region is CASSPQGARGEKLFF. CDR3 bases: TGTGCCAGCTCACCGCAGGGGGCTCGGGGTGAAAAACTGTTTTTT.

V and J are TRBV19 and TRBJ2-1; TRBD2 matches at 15 bases. The junction had 12 bases not matched to a gene; V was cut back by 5 bases and J by 7 bases. This CDR3 has 18 residues. CDR1 is LNHDA and CDR2 is SQIVND in the germline V gene (reference sequence). CDR3 in amino acids: CASSLQGLAGGLGNEQFF. The DNA for the CDR3 is TGTGCCAGTAGTCTTCAAGGACTAGCGGGAGGGTTAGGGAATGAGCAGTTCTTC.

The chain has TRBV5-1 and TRBJ2-2; 8 bases agree with TRBD1. Trimming cost V 4 bases and J 4 bases; bases outside gene matches: 6. The CDR3 is 15 residues long. Germline V gene lookup returns CDR1 SGHRS and CDR2 YFSETQ. CDR3 amino acids: CASSPGQGGTGELFF. The CDR3 DNA is TGCGCCAGCAGCCCCGGACAGGGTGGCACCGGGGAGCTGTTTTTT.

V and J are TRBV6-5 and TRBJ2-2; 7 bases align to TRBD1. V lost 7 bases, J lost 2 bases, and 7 bases stayed unmatched. The germline CDR1 and CDR2 sequences are MNHEY and SVGAGI. This CDR3 contains 15 residues. In DNA form, the CDR3 reads TGTGCCAGCACCCCAGGGGACAGAAACACCGGGGAGCTGTTTTTT. Translation gives CASTPGDRNTGELFF.

Regarding this clone: Its ends do not fully match the called genes, so a read error is possible. This rearrangement joins TRBV7-2 to TRBJ2-7; 8 bases match TRBD2. The CDR3 runs 12 residues. Looked up from germline, CDR1 is SGHTA and CDR2 is FQGNSA. The CDR3 here is CASSGGRAGADF. In DNA form, the CDR3 reads TGTGCCAGCAGCGGGGGGCGAGCGGGGGCCGACTTC. Using reference TRBV7-2 and TRBJ2-7 for the parts outside the CDR3, the full variable domain is GAGVSQSPSNKVTEKGKDVELRCDPISGHTALYWYRQSLGQGLEFLIYFQGNSAPDKSGLPSDRFSAERTGGSVSTLTIQRTQQEDSAVYLCASSGGRAGADFGPGTRLTVT.

V and J are TRBV27 and TRBJ2-1; 7 bases are shared with TRBD2. The length of the CDR3 is 14 residues. CDR1 is MNHEY, CDR2 SMNVEV, per germline (reference sequence). Unmatched junction bases numbered 12, after V lost 1 base and J lost 15 bases. The CDR3 sequence is CASSLYPPSGTVFF. The DNA of the CDR3 is TGTGCCAGCAGTTTATATCCGCCTAGCGGTACAGTGTTCTTC.

This chain uses TRBV30 with TRBJ2-1, with D unclear. The CDR3 consists of 13 residues. V was clipped by 7 bases and J by 8 bases, with 18 bases between them. Germline assignment: CDR1 GTSNPN and CDR2 SVGIG (reference sequence). The CDR3 is CASPGDAVYEQFF. CDR3 DNA sequence: TGTGCCTCCCCCGGCGATGCGGTCTATGAGCAGTTCTTC.

This chain connects TRBV7-9 to TRBJ1-4, with 9 bases lining up with TRBD1. Germline CDR1 and CDR2: SEHNR and FQNEAQ (reference sequence). With V trimmed by 5 bases and J by 8 bases, 15 bases remained unmatched. The CDR3 is 17 amino acids. The DNA for the CDR3 is TGTGCCAGCAGCGTAGGTCCTAACAGGGGGCTCGGGGAAAAACTGTTTTTT. Amino acids: CASSVGPNRGLGEKLFF.